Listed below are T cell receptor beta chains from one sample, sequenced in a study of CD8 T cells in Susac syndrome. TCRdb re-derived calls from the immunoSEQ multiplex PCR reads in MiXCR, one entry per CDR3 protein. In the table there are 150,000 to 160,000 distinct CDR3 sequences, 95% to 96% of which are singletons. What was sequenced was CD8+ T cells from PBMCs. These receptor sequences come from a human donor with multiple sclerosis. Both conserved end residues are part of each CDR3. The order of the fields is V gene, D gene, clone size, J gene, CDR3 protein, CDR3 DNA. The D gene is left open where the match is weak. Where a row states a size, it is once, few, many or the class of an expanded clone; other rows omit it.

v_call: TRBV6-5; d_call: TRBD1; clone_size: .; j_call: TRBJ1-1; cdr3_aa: CASSYHPGQGIGNTEAFF; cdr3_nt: TGTGCCAGCAGTTATCACCCGGGACAGGGGATCGGGAACACTGAAGCTTTCTTT
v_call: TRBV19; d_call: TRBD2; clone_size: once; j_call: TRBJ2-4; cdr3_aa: CASSIEGLAEIQYF; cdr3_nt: TGTGCCAGTAGTATAGAGGGACTAGCGGAGATTCAGTACTTC
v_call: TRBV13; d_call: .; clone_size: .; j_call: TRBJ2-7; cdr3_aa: CASSLGIIYEQYF; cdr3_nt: TGTGCCAGCAGCTTAGGCATCATCTACGAGCAGTACTTC
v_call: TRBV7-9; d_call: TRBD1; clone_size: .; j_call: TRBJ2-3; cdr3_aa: CASSIAGGANTQYF; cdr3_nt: TGTGCCAGCAGCATAGCAGGGGGTGCGAATACGCAGTATTTT
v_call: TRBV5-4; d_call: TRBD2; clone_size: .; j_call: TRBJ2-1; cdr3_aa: CASSSVGTSTYNEQFF; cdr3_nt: TGTGCCAGCAGCTCGGTAGGGACTAGCACCTACAATGAGCAGTTCTTC
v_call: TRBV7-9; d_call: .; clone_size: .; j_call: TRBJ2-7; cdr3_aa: CASSLDTATYEQYF; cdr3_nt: TGTGCCAGCAGCTTAGACACTGCAACCTACGAGCAGTACTTC
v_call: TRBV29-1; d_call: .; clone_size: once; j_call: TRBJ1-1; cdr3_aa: CSALSGGTEAFF; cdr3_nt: TGCAGCGCTCTATCGGGGGGCACTGAAGCTTTCTTT
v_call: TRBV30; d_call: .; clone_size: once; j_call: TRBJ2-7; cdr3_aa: CAWSVDPPYEQYF; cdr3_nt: TGTGCCTGGAGTGTAGACCCCCCGTACGAGCAGTACTTC
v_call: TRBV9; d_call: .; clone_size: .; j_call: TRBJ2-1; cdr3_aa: CASNPGTAYNEQFF; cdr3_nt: TGTGCCAGCAATCCGGGGACCGCCTACAATGAGCAGTTCTTC
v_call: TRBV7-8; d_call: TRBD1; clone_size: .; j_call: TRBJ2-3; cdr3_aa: CASSPRTGRAADTQYF; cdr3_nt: TGTGCCAGCAGCCCGCGGACAGGGCGGGCGGCAGATACGCAGTATTTT
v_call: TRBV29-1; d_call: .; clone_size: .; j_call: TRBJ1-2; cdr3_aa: CSGGPVQSLYGYTF; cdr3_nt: TGCAGCGGGGGCCCGGTACAGAGTCTTTATGGCTACACCTTC
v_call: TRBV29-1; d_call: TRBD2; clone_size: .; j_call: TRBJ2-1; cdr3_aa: CSVGTSGDYNEQFF; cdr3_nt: TGCAGCGTCGGGACTAGCGGGGATTACAATGAGCAGTTCTTC
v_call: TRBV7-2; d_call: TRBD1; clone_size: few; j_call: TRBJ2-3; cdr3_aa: CASSFPTGGTDTQYF; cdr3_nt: TGTGCCAGCAGCTTCCCGACAGGGGGGACAGATACGCAGTATTTT
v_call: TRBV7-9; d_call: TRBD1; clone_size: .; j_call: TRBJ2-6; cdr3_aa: CASRRGTGLPSGANVLTF; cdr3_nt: TGTGCCAGCAGACGGGGGACAGGCCTCCCGTCTGGGGCCAACGTCCTGACTTTC